The clone carrying this T cell receptor (beta chain) was detected once. The antigen is unknown. CDR1 and CDR2 (germline): SNHLY, FYNNEI. CDR3 length: 15 residues. Deletions cut 7 bases from V and 0 bases from J, with 13 bases between. This sample was taken from a study of vaccination and CD4 T cells after COVID-19. The Oncomine TCR Beta short-read assay was applied to DNA of cultured CD4+ T cells. TCRdb re-analysed the PCR reads in MiXCR, keeping a single row per CDR3 protein. The sample has 9,000 to 13,000 distinct CDR3 sequences, 46% seen once. Sample treatment: approximately 9-day PBMC culture with coronavirus spike peptide pools or control peptides (ViraFEST assay).

The clonotype comes from a human donor who had recovered from COVID-19. The chain carries TRBV2 and TRBJ1-3, with D maybe TRBD1 (6 bases). The sequenced sample consisted of CD4+ T cells from blood, cultured in vitro. The CDR3 sequence is CASIRGIGSGNTIYF. The CDR3 nucleotides read TGTGCCAGCATCAGGGGAATTGGCTCTGGAAACACCATATATTTT. The full variable domain, rest sourced from reference TRBV2 and TRBJ1-3, is EPEVTQTPSHQVTQMGQEVILRCVPISNHLYFYWYRQILGQKVEFLVSFYNNEISEKSEIFDDQFSVERPDGSNFTLKIRSTKLEDSAMYFCASIRGIGSGNTIYFGEGSWLTVV.